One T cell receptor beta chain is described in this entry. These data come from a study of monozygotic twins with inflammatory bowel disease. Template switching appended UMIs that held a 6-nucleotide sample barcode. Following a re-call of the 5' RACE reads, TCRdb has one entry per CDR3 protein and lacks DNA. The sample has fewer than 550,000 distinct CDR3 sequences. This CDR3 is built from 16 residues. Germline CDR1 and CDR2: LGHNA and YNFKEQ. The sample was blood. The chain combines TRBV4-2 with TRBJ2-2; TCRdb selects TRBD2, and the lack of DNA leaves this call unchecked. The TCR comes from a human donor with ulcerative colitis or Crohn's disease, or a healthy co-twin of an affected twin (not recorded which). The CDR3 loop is CASSQDGGMNTGELFF.